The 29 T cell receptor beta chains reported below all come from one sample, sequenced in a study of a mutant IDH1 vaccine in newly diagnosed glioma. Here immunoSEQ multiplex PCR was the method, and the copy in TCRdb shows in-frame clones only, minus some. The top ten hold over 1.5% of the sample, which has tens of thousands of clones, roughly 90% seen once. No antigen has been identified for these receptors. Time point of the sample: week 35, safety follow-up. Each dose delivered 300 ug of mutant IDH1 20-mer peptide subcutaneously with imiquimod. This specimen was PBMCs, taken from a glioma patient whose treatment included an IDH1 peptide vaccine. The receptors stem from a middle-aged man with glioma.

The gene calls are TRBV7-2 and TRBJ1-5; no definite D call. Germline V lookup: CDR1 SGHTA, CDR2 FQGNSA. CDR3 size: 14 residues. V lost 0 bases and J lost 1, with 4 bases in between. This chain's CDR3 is CASSLAGSNQPQHF. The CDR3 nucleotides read TGTGCCAGCAGCTTAGCCGGAAGCAATCAGCCCCAGCATTTT. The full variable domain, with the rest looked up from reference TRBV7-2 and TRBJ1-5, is GAGVSQSPSNKVTEKGKDVELRCDPISGHTALYWYRQSLGQGLEFLIYFQGNSAPDKSGLPSDRFSAERTGGSVSTLTIQRTQQEDSAVYLCASSLAGSNQPQHFGDGTRLSIL.

The CDR3 nucleotides read TGTGCCAGCAGCTTGGGTTCAGGGTTTTGGTCCGGGGAGCTGTTTTTT. Translating it yields CASSLGSGFWSGELFF. The rearrangement links TRBV5-4 to TRBJ2-2, with D tentatively TRBD1 (5 bases). CDR1 is SGHNT, CDR2 YYREEE, per germline (reference sequence). CDR3 length: 16 amino acids. V was shortened by 0 bases and J by 6 bases, with 15 bases between the two germline ends.

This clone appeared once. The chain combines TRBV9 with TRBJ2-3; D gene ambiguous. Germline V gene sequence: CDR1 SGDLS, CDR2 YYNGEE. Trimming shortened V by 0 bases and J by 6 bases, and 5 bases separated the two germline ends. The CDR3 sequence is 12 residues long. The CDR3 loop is CASSVGADTQYF. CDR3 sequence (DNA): TGTGCCAGCAGCGTAGGGGCCGATACGCAGTATTTT.

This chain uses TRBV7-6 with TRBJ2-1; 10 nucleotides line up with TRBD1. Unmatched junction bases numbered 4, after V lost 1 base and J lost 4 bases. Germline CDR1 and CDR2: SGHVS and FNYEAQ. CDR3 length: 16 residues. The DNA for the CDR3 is TGTGCCAGCAGCTTAGAGCGACAGGGGGCGTACAATGAGCAGTTCTTC. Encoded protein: CASSLERQGAYNEQFF.

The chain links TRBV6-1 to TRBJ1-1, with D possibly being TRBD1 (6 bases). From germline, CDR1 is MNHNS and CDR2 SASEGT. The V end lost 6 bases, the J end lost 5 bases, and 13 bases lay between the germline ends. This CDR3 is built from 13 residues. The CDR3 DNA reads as TGTGCCAGCAGACCTCAGGGGTGGACTGAAGCTTTCTTT. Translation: CASRPQGWTEAFF.

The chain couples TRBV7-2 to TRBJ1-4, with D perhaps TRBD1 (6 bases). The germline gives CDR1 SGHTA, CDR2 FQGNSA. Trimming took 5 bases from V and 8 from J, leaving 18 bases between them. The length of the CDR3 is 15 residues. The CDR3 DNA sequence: TGTGCCAGCAGCCTCGCCGGGACACCTGGGGAAAAACTGTTTTTT. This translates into CASSLAGTPGEKLFF.

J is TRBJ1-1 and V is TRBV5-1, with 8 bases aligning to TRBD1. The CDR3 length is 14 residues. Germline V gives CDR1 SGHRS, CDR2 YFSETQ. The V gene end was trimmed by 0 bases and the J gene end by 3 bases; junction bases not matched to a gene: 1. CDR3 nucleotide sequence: TGCGCCAGCAGCTTGGGACAGGGGTACACTGAAGCTTTCTTT. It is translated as CASSLGQGYTEAFF.

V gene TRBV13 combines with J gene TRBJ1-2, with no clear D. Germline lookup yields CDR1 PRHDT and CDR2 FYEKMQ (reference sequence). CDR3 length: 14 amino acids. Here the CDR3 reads CASKAGTANYGYTF. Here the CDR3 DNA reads TGTGCGTCCAAAGCAGGCACAGCTAACTATGGCTACACCTTC.

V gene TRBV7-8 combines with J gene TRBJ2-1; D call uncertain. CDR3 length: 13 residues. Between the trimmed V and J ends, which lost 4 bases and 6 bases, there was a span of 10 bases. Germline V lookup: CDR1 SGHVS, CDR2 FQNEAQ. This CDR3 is CASSSLRSNEQFF. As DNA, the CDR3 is TGTGCCAGCAGCTCCCTTCGGTCCAATGAGCAGTTCTTC.

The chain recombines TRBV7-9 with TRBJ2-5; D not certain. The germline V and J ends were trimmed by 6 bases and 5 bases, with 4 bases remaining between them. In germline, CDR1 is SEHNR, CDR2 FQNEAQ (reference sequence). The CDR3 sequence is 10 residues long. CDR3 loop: CASRAETQYF. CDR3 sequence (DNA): TGTGCCAGCAGGGCCGAGACCCAGTACTTC.

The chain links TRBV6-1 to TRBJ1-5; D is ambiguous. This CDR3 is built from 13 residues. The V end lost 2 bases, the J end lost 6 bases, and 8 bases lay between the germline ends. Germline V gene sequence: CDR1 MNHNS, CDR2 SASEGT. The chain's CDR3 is CASSELAGQPQHF. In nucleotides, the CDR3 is TGTGCCAGCAGTGAACTCGCGGGTCAGCCCCAGCATTTT.

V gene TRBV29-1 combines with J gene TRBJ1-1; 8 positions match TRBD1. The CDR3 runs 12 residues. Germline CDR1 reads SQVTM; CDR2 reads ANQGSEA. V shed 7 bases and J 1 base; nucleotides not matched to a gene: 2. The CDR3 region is CSGTGQNTEAFF. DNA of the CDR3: TGCAGCGGGACAGGGCAGAACACTGAAGCTTTCTTT. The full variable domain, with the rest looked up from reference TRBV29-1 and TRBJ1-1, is SAVISQKPSRDICQRGTSLTIQCQVDSQVTMMFWYRQQPGQSLTLIATANQGSEATYESGFVIDKFPISRPNLTFSTLTVSNMSPEDSSIYLCSGTGQNTEAFFGQGTRLTVV.

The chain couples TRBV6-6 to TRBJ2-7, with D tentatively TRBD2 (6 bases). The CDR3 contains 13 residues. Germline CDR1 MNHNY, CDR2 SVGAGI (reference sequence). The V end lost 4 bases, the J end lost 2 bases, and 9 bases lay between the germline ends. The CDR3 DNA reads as TGTGCCAGCAGTTCGGAGGGAACCTACGAGCAGTACTTC. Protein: CASSSEGTYEQYF.

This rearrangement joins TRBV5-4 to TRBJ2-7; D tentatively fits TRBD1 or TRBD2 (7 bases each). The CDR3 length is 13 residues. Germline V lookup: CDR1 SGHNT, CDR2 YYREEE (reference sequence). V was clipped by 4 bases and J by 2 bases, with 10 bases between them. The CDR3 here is CASSQGGAYEQYF. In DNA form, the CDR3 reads TGTGCCAGCAGCCAGGGGGGGGCCTACGAGCAGTACTTC.

DNA of the CDR3: TGTGCCAGCAGCCGTACAGATCAGCCCCAGCATTTT. It specifies CASSRTDQPQHF. This chain joins TRBV7-9 and TRBJ1-5; D gene ambiguous. CDR3 length equals 12 residues. V was shortened by 5 bases and J by 5 bases, with 7 bases between the two germline ends. Germline V gene lookup returns CDR1 SEHNR and CDR2 FQNEAQ (reference sequence).

The CDR3 loop reads CASLRNGNADTQYF. The CDR3 DNA follows: TGTGCCAGCCTGCGGAACGGGAACGCAGATACGCAGTATTTT. The J gene is TRBJ2-3, the V gene TRBV27, with D perhaps matching TRBD2 (5 bases). Germline V lookup: CDR1 MNHEY, CDR2 SMNVEV (reference sequence). Trimming removed 8 bases from V and 4 bases from J, with 16 bases in between. This CDR3 has 14 amino acids.

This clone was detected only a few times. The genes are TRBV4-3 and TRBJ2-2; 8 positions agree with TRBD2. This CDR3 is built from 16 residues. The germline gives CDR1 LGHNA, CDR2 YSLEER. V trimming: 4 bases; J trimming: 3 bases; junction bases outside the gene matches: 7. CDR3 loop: CASSLTAGDDTGELFF. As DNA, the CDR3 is TGCGCCAGCAGCCTGACAGCGGGAGATGACACCGGGGAGCTGTTTTTT.

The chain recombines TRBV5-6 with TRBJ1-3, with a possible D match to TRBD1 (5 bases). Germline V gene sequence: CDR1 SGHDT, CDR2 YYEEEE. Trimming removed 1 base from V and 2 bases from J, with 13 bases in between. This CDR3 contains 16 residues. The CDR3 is CASSLLGGSAGNTIYF. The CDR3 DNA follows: TGTGCCAGCAGCTTGTTGGGGGGAAGCGCTGGAAACACCATATATTTT.

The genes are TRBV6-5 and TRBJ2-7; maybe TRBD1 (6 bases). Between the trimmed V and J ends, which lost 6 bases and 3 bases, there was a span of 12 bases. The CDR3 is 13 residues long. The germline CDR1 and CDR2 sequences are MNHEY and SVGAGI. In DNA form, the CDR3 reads TGTGCCAGCAGGGCAGGGGCCGGCTACGAGCAGTACTTC. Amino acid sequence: CASRAGAGYEQYF.

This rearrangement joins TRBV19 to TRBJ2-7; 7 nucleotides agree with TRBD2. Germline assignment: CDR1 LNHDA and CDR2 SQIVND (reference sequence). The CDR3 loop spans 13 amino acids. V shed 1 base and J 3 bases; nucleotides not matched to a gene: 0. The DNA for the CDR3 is TGTGCCAGTAGTATAGGGGACTACTACGAGCAGTACTTC. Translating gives CASSIGDYYEQYF. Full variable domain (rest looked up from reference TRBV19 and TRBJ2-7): DGGITQSPKYLFRKEGQNVTLSCEQNLNHDAMYWYRQDPGQGLRLIYYSQIVNDFQKGDIAEGYSVSREKKESFPLTVTSAQKNPTAFYLCASSIGDYYEQYFGPGTRLTVT.

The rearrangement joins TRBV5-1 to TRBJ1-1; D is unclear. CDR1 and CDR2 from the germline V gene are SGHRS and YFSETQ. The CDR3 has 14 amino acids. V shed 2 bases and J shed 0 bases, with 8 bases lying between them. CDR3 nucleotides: TGCGCCAGCAGCTTATCGGGGATGAACACTGAAGCTTTCTTT. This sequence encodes CASSLSGMNTEAFF.

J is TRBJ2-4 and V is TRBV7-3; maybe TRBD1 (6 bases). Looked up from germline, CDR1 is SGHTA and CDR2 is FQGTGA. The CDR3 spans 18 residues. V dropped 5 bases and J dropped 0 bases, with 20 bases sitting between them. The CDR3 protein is CASSELIRDTLAKNIQYF. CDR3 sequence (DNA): TGTGCCAGCAGCGAACTAATCCGGGACACATTAGCCAAAAACATTCAGTACTTC.

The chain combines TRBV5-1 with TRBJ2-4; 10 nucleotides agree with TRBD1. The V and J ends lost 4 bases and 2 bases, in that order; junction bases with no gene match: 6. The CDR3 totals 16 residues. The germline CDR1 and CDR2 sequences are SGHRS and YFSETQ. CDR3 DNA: TGCGCCAGCAGCCCTGTGGGACAGGGGACCAAAAACATTCAGTACTTC. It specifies CASSPVGQGTKNIQYF.

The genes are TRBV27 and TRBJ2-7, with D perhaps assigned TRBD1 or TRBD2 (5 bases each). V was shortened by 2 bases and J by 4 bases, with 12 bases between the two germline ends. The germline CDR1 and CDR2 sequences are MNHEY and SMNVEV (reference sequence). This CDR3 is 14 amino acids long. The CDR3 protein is CASSLQGRPYEQYF. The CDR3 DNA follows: TGTGCCAGCAGTTTACAGGGACGGCCATACGAGCAGTACTTC.

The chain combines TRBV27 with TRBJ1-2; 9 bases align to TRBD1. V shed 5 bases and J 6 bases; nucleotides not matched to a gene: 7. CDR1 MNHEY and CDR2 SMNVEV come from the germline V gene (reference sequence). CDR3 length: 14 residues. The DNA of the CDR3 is TGTGCCAGCAGTCGCAATACAGGGGGCAATGGCTACACCTTC. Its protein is CASSRNTGGNGYTF.

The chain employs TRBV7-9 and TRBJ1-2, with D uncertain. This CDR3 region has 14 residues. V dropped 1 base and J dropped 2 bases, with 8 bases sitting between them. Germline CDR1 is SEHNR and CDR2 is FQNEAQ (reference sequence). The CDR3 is CASSLVKSNYGYTF. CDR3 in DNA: TGTGCCAGCAGCTTAGTTAAGTCAAACTATGGCTACACCTTC.

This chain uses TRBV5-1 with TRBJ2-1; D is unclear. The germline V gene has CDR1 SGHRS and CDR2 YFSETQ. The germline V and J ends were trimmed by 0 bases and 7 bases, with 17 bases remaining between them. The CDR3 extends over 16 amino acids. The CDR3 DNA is TGCGCCAGCAGCTTGGGTTTGGACGAGGTGATAAATGAGCAGTTCTTC. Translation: CASSLGLDEVINEQFF.

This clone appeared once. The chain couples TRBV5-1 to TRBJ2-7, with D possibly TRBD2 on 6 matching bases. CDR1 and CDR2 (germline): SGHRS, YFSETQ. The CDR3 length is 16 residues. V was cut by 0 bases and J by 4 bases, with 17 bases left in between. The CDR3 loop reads CASSLASMAGGYEQYF. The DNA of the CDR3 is TGCGCCAGCAGCTTGGCCAGTATGGCCGGGGGTTACGAGCAGTACTTC.

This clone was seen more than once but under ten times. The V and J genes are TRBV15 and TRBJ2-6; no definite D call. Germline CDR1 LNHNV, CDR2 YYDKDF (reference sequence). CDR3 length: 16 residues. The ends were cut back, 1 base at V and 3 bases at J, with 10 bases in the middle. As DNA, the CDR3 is TGTGCCACCAGCAGAGGGCAGAGGAGTGGGGCCAACGTCCTGACTTTC. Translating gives CATSRGQRSGANVLTF.